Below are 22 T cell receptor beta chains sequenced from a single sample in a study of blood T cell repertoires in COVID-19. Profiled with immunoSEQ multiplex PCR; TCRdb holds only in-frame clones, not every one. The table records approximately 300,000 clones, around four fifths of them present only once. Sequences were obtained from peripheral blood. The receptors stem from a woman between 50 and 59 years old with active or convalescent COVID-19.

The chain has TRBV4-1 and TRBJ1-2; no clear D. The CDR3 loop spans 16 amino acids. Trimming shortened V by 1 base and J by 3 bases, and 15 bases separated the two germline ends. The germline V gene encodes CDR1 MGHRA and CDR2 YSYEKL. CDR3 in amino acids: CASSQVGGKTDYGYTF. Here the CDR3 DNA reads TGCGCCAGCAGCCAAGTCGGAGGGAAAACGGACTATGGCTACACCTTC.

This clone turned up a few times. The CDR3 sequence: CASSYGTGFENSPLHF. The CDR3, as DNA: TGTGCCAGCAGTTACGGGACAGGGTTTGAGAATTCACCCCTCCACTTT. V gene TRBV6-5 combines with J gene TRBJ1-6, with 9 bases aligning to TRBD1. Trimming at V came to 2 bases and at J to 7 bases, leaving 6 bases not matched to a gene. This CDR3 has 16 residues. The germline V gene has CDR1 MNHEY and CDR2 SVGAGI.

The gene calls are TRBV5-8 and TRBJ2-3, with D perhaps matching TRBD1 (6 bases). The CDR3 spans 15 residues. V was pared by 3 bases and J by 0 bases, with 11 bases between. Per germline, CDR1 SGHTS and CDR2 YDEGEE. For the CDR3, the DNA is TGTGCCAGCAGCTCCAGGGGTCTTAGCACAGATACGCAGTATTTT. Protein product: CASSSRGLSTDTQYF. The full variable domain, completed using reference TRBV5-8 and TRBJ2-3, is EAGVTQSPTHLIKTRGQQATLRCSPISGHTSVYWYQQALGLGLQFLLWYDEGEERNRGNFPPRFSGRQFPNYSSELNVNALELEDSALYLCASSSRGLSTDTQYFGPGTRLTVL.

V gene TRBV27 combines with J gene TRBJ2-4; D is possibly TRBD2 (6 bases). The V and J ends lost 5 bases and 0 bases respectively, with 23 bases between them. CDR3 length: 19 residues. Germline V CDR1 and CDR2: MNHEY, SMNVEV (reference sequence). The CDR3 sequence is CASSPRPGLRNLAKNIQYF. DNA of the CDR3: TGTGCCAGCAGTCCAAGACCGGGACTTCGAAACCTAGCCAAAAACATTCAGTACTTC.

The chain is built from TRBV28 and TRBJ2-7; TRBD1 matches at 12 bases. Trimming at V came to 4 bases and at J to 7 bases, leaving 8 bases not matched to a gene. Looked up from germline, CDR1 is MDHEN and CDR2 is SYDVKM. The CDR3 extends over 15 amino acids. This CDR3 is CASSSPGTGGEEQYF. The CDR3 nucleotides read TGTGCCAGCAGTTCCCCCGGGACAGGGGGCGAAGAGCAGTACTTC.

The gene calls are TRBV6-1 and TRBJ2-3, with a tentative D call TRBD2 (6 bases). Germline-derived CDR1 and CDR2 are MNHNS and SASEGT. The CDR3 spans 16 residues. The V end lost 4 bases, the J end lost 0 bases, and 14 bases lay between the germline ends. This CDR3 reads CASSVGSSVSTDTQYF. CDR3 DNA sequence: TGTGCCAGCAGTGTTGGCTCTAGCGTTAGCACAGATACGCAGTATTTT.

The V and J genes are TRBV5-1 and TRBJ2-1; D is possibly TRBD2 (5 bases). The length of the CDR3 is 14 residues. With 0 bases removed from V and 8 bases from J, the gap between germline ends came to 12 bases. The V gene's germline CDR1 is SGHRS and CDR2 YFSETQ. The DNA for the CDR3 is TGCGCCAGCAGCTTGGCAACTGAGGGCGATGAGCAGTTCTTC. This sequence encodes CASSLATEGDEQFF.

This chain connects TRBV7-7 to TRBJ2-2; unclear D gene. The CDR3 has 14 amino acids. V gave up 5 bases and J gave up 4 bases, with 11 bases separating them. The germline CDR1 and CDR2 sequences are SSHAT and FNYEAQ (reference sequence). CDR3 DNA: TGTGCCAGCAGCCCGAGCACCGGCACCGGGGAGCTGTTTTTT. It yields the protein CASSPSTGTGELFF.

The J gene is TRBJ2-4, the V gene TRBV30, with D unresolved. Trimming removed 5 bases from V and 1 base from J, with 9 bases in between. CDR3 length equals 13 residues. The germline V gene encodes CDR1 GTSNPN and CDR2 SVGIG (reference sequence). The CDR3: CAWEDGAKNIQYF. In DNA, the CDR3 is TGTGCCTGGGAAGACGGGGCCAAAAACATTCAGTACTTC.

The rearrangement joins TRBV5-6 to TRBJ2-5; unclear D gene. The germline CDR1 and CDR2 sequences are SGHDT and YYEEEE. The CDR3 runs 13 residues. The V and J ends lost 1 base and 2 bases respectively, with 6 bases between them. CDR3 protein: CASSLPSQETQYF. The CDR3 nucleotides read TGTGCCAGCAGCTTGCCTAGTCAAGAGACCCAGTACTTC. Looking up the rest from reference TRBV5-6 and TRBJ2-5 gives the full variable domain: DAGVTQSPTHLIKTRGQQVTLRCSPKSGHDTVSWYQQALGQGPQFIFQYYEEEERQRGNFPDRFSGHQFPNYSSELNVNALLLGDSALYLCASSLPSQETQYFGPGTRLLVL.

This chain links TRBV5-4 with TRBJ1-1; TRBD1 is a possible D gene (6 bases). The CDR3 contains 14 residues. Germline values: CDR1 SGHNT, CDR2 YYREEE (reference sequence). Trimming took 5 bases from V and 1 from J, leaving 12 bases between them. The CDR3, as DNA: TGTGCCAGCAGTCGACAGGCGGCGAACACTGAAGCTTTCTTT. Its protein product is CASSRQAANTEAFF.

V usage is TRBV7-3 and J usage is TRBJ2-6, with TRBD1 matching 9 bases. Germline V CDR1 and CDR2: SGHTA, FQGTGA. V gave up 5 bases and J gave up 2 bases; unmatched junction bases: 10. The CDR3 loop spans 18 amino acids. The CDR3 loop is CASSPAGTGYPGANVLTF. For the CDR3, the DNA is TGTGCCAGCAGCCCCGCCGGGACAGGGTACCCTGGGGCCAACGTCCTGACTTTC.

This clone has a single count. For the CDR3, the DNA is TGTGCCAGCAGCCACGGTTTAGTTGCAACTAATGAAAAACTGTTTTTT. Translation gives CASSHGLVATNEKLFF. This chain links TRBV14 with TRBJ1-4, with D uncertain. CDR3 length: 16 residues. The germline CDR1 and CDR2 sequences are SGHDN and FVKESK. V lost 3 bases, J lost 0 bases, and 11 bases lay in between.

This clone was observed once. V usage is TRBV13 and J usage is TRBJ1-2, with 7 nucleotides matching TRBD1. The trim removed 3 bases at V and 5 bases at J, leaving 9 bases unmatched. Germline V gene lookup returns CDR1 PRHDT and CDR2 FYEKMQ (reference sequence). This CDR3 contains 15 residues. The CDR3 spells CASSLGQFETYGYTF. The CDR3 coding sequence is TGTGCCAGCAGCTTGGGACAGTTCGAAACGTATGGCTACACCTTC.

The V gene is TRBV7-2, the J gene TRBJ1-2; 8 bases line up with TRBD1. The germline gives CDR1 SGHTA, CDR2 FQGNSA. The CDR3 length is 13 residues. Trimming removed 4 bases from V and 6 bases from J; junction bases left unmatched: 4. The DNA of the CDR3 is TGTGCCAGCAGCTATAAGACAGGGGATGGCTACACCTTC. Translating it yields CASSYKTGDGYTF. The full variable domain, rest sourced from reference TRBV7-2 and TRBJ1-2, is GAGVSQSPSNKVTEKGKDVELRCDPISGHTALYWYRQSLGQGLEFLIYFQGNSAPDKSGLPSDRFSAERTGGSVSTLTIQRTQQEDSAVYLCASSYKTGDGYTFGSGTRLTVV.

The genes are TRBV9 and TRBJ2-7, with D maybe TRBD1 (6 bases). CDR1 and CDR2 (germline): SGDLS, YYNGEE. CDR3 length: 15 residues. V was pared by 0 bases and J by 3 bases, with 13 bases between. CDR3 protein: CASSVGSRGDYEQYF. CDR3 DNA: TGTGCCAGCAGCGTAGGTTCCAGGGGTGACTACGAGCAGTACTTC. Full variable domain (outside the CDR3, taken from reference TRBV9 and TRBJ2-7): DSGVTQTPKHLITATGQRVTLRCSPRSGDLSVYWYQQSLDQGLQFLIQYYNGEERAKGNILERFSAQQFPDLHSELNLSSLELGDSALYFCASSVGSRGDYEQYFGPGTRLTVT.

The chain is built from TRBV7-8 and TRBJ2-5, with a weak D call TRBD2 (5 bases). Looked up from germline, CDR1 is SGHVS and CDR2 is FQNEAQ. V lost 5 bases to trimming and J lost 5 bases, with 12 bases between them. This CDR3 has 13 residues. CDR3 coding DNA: TGTGCCAGCAGCCTCTTACAGCGGGAGACCCAGTACTTC. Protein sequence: CASSLLQRETQYF. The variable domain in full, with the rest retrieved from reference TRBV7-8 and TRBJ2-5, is GAGVSQSPRYKVAKRGQDVALRCDPISGHVSLFWYQQALGQGPEFLTYFQNEAQLDKSGLPSDRFFAERPEGSVSTLKIQRTQQEDSAVYLCASSLLQRETQYFGPGTRLLVL.

The CDR3 spells CASSSHYEQYF. The CDR3 nucleotides are TGTGCCAGCAGTTCCCACTACGAGCAGTACTTC. The genes are TRBV28 and TRBJ2-7; D ambiguous. Germline CDR1 reads MDHEN; CDR2 reads SYDVKM. The length of the CDR3 is 11 residues. Between the trimmed V and J ends, which lost 4 bases and 3 bases, there was a span of 4 bases.

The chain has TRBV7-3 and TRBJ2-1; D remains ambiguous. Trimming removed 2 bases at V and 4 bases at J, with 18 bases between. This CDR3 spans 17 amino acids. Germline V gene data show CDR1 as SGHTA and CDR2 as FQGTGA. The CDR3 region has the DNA TGTGCCAGCAGCTTATCCCGTTCCCGTACACCATACAATGAGCAGTTCTTC. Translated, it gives CASSLSRSRTPYNEQFF.

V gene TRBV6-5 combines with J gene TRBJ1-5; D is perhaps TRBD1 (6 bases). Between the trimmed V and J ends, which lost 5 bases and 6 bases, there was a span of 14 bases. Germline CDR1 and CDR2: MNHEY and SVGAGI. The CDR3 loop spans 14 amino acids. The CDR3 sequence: CASSLGQPSQPQHF. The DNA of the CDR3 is TGTGCCAGCAGTCTTGGACAGCCCTCTCAGCCCCAGCATTTT.

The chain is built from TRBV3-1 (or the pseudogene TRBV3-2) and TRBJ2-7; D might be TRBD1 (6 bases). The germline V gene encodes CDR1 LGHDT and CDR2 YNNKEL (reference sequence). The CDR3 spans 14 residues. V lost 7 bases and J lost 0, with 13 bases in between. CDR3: CASKSVQGSYEQYF. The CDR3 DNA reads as TGTGCCAGCAAGTCAGTACAGGGCTCCTACGAGCAGTACTTC.

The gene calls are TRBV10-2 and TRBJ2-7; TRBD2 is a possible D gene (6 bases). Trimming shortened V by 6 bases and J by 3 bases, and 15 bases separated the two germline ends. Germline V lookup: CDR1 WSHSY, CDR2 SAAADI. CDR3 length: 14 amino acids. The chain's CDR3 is CASRGTPPNYEQYF. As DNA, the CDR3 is TGCGCCAGCAGAGGGACTCCCCCAAACTACGAGCAGTACTTC.